The next 13 T cell receptor beta chains were all read from a single sample in a study of tumor and adjacent non-tumor tissue in lung cancer. A modified ARM-PCR protocol with three rounds of nested PCR amplified TCRbeta. TCRdb re-derived calls from the multiplex PCR reads in MiXCR, one entry per CDR3 protein. This sample has roughly 66,000 distinct CDR3 sequences, with around 73% found just once. RNA was extracted from bulk tissue without any cell sorting. The source material was lung tumor tissue. The receptors were gathered from a man aged 60-69 years with non-small cell lung cancer.

The chain employs TRBV28 and TRBJ2-1, with 7 bases fitting TRBD2. CDR3 length: 15 residues. Per the germline V gene, CDR1 is MDHEN and CDR2 is SYDVKM. Here the CDR3 DNA reads TGTGTCAGTAGGACGGGAGGCAGCTCCTACAATGAGCAGTTCTTC. Residues: CVSRTGGSSYNEQFF.

Regarding this clonotype: One junction end disagrees with the germline gene, perhaps due to a read error. The chain has TRBV6-5 and TRBJ2-6; D is unresolved. The CDR3 spans 14 residues. Germline CDR1 MNHEY, CDR2 SVGAGI. CDR3 in DNA: TGTGCAAGCATGGGCCTCTATGGGGCCAACGTCCTGACTTTC. Its translation is CASMGLYGANVLTF.

This chain joins TRBV20-1 and TRBJ2-1; 7 nucleotides match TRBD2. Unmatched junction bases numbered 17, after V lost 7 bases and J lost 8 bases. The CDR3 totals 15 residues. The germline V gene encodes CDR1 DFQATT and CDR2 SNEGSKA (reference sequence). The CDR3: CSVRTVVGGHHEQFF. In DNA, the CDR3 is TGCAGTGTCAGGACTGTAGTGGGAGGGCACCATGAGCAGTTCTTC.

With regard to this clonotype: The conserved final phenylalanine or tryptophan is absent from the CDR3, which likely points to a read error. The rearrangement joins TRBV6-6 to TRBJ2-1; D unclear. Trimming cost V 11 bases and J 6 bases, with 17 bases left between them. CDR3 length: 13 amino acids. In germline, CDR1 is MNHNY, CDR2 SVGAGI (reference sequence). As DNA, the CDR3 is TGTGCCGTCGAGACACGGTTAAGCAATGAGCAGTTCCTC. Translated: CAVETRLSNEQFL.

V gene TRBV20-1 combines with J gene TRBJ1-5, with D perhaps matching TRBD1 (5 bases). V lost 3 bases and J lost 0, with 15 bases in between. This CDR3 contains 16 residues. Looked up from germline, CDR1 is DFQATT and CDR2 is SNEGSKA (reference sequence). The CDR3 sequence: CSARPGRAISNQPQHF. The CDR3 DNA reads TGCAGTGCTAGGCCGGGACGTGCAATTAGCAATCAGCCCCAGCATTTT.

This clonotype was counted only a few times. A junction end diverges from the germline sequence, so it may reflect a read error. The chain links TRBV29-1 to TRBJ2-1; TRBD2 agrees at 8 bases. The CDR3 totals 15 residues. Per the germline V gene, CDR1 is SQVTM and CDR2 is ANQGSEA. The CDR3 DNA follows: TGCAACGTTGAAGAAGGCAGCGGGAGTTGGAGTGAGCAGTTCTTC. Protein sequence: CNVEEGSGSWSEQFF.

The sample holds many counts of this clonotype. The CDR3 is CASSADRGQPQHF. The CDR3 DNA sequence: TGTGCCAGCAGTGCGGACAGGGGACAGCCCCAGCATTTT. The chain employs TRBV12-3 or TRBV12-4 and TRBJ1-5, with 9 nucleotides matching TRBD1. The CDR3 is made up of 13 amino acids. V was pared by 5 bases and J by 7 bases, with 3 bases of the junction left unmatched.

Remarks on this clonotype: The germline gene is not matched at one end of the junction; a read error may be the cause. The chain uses TRBV6-5 and TRBJ1-2, with TRBD1 as a possible D gene (6 bases). From germline, CDR1 is MNHEY and CDR2 SVGAGI. The CDR3 runs 14 residues. CDR3 bases: TGTGCCAGCAGTCCACAGGGAACTAACTATGGCTACACATTC. It encodes CASSPQGTNYGYTF.

Only one count was recorded for this clonotype. Being one base from a much bigger clone, this may be a read error. V gene TRBV14 combines with J gene TRBJ2-1; a possible D gene is TRBD2 (5 bases). CDR3 length: 13 residues. The germline gives CDR1 SGHDN, CDR2 FVKESK. V lost 2 bases to trimming and J lost 9 bases, with 11 bases between them. The CDR3 region is CASSQSVSGEQFF. In DNA, the CDR3 is TGTGCCAGCAGCCAATCCGTCAGCGGTGAGCAGTTCTTC.

The chain combines TRBV29-1 with TRBJ2-1, with no clear D. The CDR3 sequence is 12 residues long. Trimming cost V 3 bases and J 6 bases, with 9 bases left between them. The germline V gene encodes CDR1 SQVTM and CDR2 ANQGSEA. The CDR3 reads CSVDGITNEQFF. CDR3 nucleotide sequence: TGCAGCGTTGACGGAATCACCAATGAGCAGTTCTTC.

Concerning this clonotype itself: The junction departs from germline at one end; a sequencing error may be responsible. V gene TRBV29-1 combines with J gene TRBJ2-1; possibly TRBD2 for D (5 bases). CDR1 is SQVTM and CDR2 is ANQGSEA in the germline V gene. The CDR3 totals 14 residues. CDR3: CSIEGGHEYNEQFF. The DNA of the CDR3 is TGCAGCATTGAAGGCGGGCATGAGTACAATGAGCAGTTCTTC.

This sequence joins TRBV11-1 and TRBJ2-1; no clear D. The CDR3 has 15 amino acids. Germline V CDR1 and CDR2: SGHAT, FQDESV (reference sequence). With 1 base removed from V and 5 bases from J, the gap between germline ends came to 12 bases. The CDR3 bases are TGTGCCAGCAGCTTAGTTAGTACTCGGGACAATGAGCAGTTCTTC. It translates to CASSLVSTRDNEQFF.

There are a few counts of this clonotype. This sequence may be a read error, since a much larger clone differs from it by one base. The J gene is TRBJ2-3, the V gene TRBV10-1; the D gene could be TRBD1 or TRBD2 (5 bases each). The CDR3 has 14 amino acids. Trimming shortened V by 4 bases and J by 2 bases, and 10 bases separated the two germline ends. Germline loops: CDR1 WNHNN, CDR2 SYGVQD (reference sequence). The CDR3 DNA is TGCGCCAGCAGTGTCGGGGACCTCACAGATACGCAGTATTTT. It codes for CASSVGDLTDTQYF.